Listed below are T cell receptor beta chains from one sample, sequenced in a study of cytomegalovirus exposure and HLA in healthy donors. Sequencing used immunoSEQ multiplex PCR; TCRdb keeps in-frame clones, though not all of them. The data show roughly 43,000 clones, with about 60% seen just once and 8% to 9.5% held by the top ten. The specimen sequenced was PBMCs. Every receptor here comes from a human donor in good health. The CDR3 runs from the conserved cysteine through the conserved F or W. D genes are given only for firm matches. Not all rows give a size; the values are once, few, many and, for expanded clones, a class.

j_call: TRBJ2-5
d_call: TRBD2
clone_size: once
v_call: TRBV4-1
cdr3_nt: TGCGCCAGCAGCCAAGCCGGACTAGCGGGGCGGAGGTTTCAAGAGACCCAGTACTTC
cdr3_aa: CASSQAGLAGRRFQETQYF

j_call: TRBJ2-2
d_call: TRBD2
clone_size: few
v_call: TRBV7-9
cdr3_nt: TGTGCCAGCAGCTTACTAGCGGGGGGCTCGGAGCTGTTTTTT
cdr3_aa: CASSLLAGGSELFF

j_call: TRBJ1-5
d_call: -
clone_size: once
v_call: TRBV12-5
cdr3_nt: TGTGCTAGTGGTTTCGGGGTTCAGCCCCAGCATTTT
cdr3_aa: CASGFGVQPQHF

j_call: TRBJ2-5
d_call: TRBD1
clone_size: -
v_call: TRBV6-5
cdr3_nt: TGTGCCAGCAGTTACCCAACAGGGGTCGGGGAGGAGACCCAGTACTTC
cdr3_aa: CASSYPTGVGEETQYF

j_call: TRBJ2-3
d_call: TRBD2
clone_size: -
v_call: TRBV11-2
cdr3_nt: TGTGCCAGCCTCACAGGACTAGTCGGCACAGATACGCAGTATTTT
cdr3_aa: CASLTGLVGTDTQYF

j_call: TRBJ2-7
d_call: TRBD1
clone_size: -
v_call: TRBV10-2
cdr3_nt: TGCGCCAGCAGTGCCGGGACAGGGCCGGCCTACGAGCAGTACTTC
cdr3_aa: CASSAGTGPAYEQYF

j_call: TRBJ1-5
d_call: -
clone_size: -
v_call: TRBV2
cdr3_nt: TGTGCCAGCGGAACAGTTAATAGCAATCAGCCCCAGCATTTT
cdr3_aa: CASGTVNSNQPQHF

j_call: TRBJ1-5
d_call: -
clone_size: -
v_call: TRBV7-2
cdr3_nt: TGTGCCAGCAGCTTAGGCACCAGAAACAATCAGCCCCAGCATTTT
cdr3_aa: CASSLGTRNNQPQHF

j_call: TRBJ1-5
d_call: TRBD1
clone_size: few
v_call: TRBV2
cdr3_nt: TGTGCCAGCCATAAGGGACAGGGGGCAGCGCAGCCCCAGCATTTT
cdr3_aa: CASHKGQGAAQPQHF

j_call: TRBJ1-2
d_call: TRBD1
clone_size: -
v_call: TRBV18
cdr3_nt: TGTGCCAGCTCACCCGGACAGGCGACCTATGGCTACACCTTC
cdr3_aa: CASSPGQATYGYTF

j_call: TRBJ2-7
d_call: -
clone_size: few
v_call: TRBV25-1
cdr3_nt: TGTGCCAGCAGTGAACCCAACGACAAGTGCTACGAGCAGTACTTC
cdr3_aa: CASSEPNDKCYEQYF

j_call: TRBJ2-6
d_call: -
clone_size: -
v_call: TRBV5-6
cdr3_nt: TGTGCCAGCAGCGACAGCTCTGGGGCCAACGTCCTGACTTTC
cdr3_aa: CASSDSSGANVLTF

j_call: TRBJ2-7
d_call: TRBD1
clone_size: -
v_call: TRBV25-1
cdr3_nt: TGTGCCAGCGGTAGACAGGGGCGTCGCGAGCAGTACTTC
cdr3_aa: CASGRQGRREQYF

j_call: TRBJ2-5
d_call: -
clone_size: once
v_call: TRBV7-2
cdr3_nt: TGTGCCAGCAGCTTAGGGGCCGCCCTACAAGAGACCCAGTACTTC
cdr3_aa: CASSLGAALQETQYF

j_call: TRBJ2-5
d_call: -
clone_size: once
v_call: TRBV30
cdr3_nt: TGTGCCTGGAGTACGCTAAACCAAGAGACCCAGTACTTC
cdr3_aa: CAWSTLNQETQYF

j_call: TRBJ2-5
d_call: TRBD1
clone_size: -
v_call: TRBV25-1
cdr3_nt: TGTGCCAGCAGTGTTGAGGGGGCGCGGGAGACCCAGTACTTC
cdr3_aa: CASSVEGARETQYF

j_call: TRBJ1-2
d_call: -
clone_size: -
v_call: TRBV2
cdr3_nt: TGTGCCAGCAGTGACGGGAACTATGGCTACACCTTC
cdr3_aa: CASSDGNYGYTF

j_call: TRBJ2-7
d_call: -
clone_size: few
v_call: TRBV13
cdr3_nt: TGTGCCAGCAGCAGCTGGGGGGAAGCGAGGGAGCAGTACTTC
cdr3_aa: CASSSWGEAREQYF

j_call: TRBJ1-2
d_call: -
clone_size: -
v_call: TRBV18
cdr3_nt: TGTGCCAGCTCACCACCATCATACCGGGGAACGGGCTACACCTTC
cdr3_aa: CASSPPSYRGTGYTF

j_call: TRBJ2-7
d_call: -
clone_size: -
v_call: TRBV11-2
cdr3_nt: TGTGCCAGCAGTTTAAGCGGCTACGAGCAGTACTTC
cdr3_aa: CASSLSGYEQYF

j_call: TRBJ1-2
d_call: -
clone_size: -
v_call: TRBV5-4
cdr3_nt: TGTGCCAGCAGCTTACGGCAGAGACTTAACTATGGCTACACCTTC
cdr3_aa: CASSLRQRLNYGYTF

j_call: TRBJ2-3
d_call: -
clone_size: -
v_call: TRBV6-5
cdr3_nt: TGTGCCAGCTTCAGGGAAGTCACAGATACGCAGTATTTT
cdr3_aa: CASFREVTDTQYF

j_call: TRBJ2-7
d_call: TRBD2
clone_size: -
v_call: TRBV7-8
cdr3_nt: TGTGCCAGCAGCATACCCCTGGCGGGGGGGCGCGAGCAGTACTTC
cdr3_aa: CASSIPLAGGREQYF

j_call: TRBJ1-2
d_call: TRBD1
clone_size: -
v_call: TRBV19
cdr3_nt: TGTGCCAGTAGTATCCGGTCTGGCGACAGGGATCGTGGCTACACCTTC
cdr3_aa: CASSIRSGDRDRGYTF

j_call: TRBJ1-6
d_call: -
clone_size: -
v_call: TRBV9
cdr3_nt: TGTGCCAGCAGCGTAGACGGGAGGAGGGGCCTCTATAATTCACCCCTCCACTTT
cdr3_aa: CASSVDGRRGLYNSPLHF

j_call: TRBJ1-1
d_call: TRBD1
clone_size: -
v_call: TRBV5-4
cdr3_nt: TGTGCCAGCAGCTGGGGACCGGGACAGGGAGTCTCTGAAGCTTTCTTT
cdr3_aa: CASSWGPGQGVSEAFF

j_call: TRBJ2-7
d_call: -
clone_size: -
v_call: TRBV4-3
cdr3_nt: TGCGCCAGCAGCCCTATGGGCGGGGTAGGGTTCTACGAGCAGTACTTC
cdr3_aa: CASSPMGGVGFYEQYF

j_call: TRBJ1-2
d_call: -
clone_size: few
v_call: TRBV4-1
cdr3_nt: TGCGCCAGCAGCCAAGATCCCCTTTCAGGGTCGGATGGCTACACCTTC
cdr3_aa: CASSQDPLSGSDGYTF

j_call: TRBJ2-7
d_call: -
clone_size: -
v_call: TRBV2
cdr3_nt: TGTGCCAGCAGTGACGGAAGAGGTCTCCAAGAGTACTTC
cdr3_aa: CASSDGRGLQEYF